These 12 T cell receptor beta chains came from one sample sequenced in a study of regulatory T cells in long-lasting Graves disease. Sequencing libraries for TCR beta were prepared with iRepertoire HTBI primers and Arm-PCR of CDR3 regions. TCRdb ran MiXCR on the multiplex PCR reads and lists one entry per CDR3 protein. There are 400,000 to 500,000 distinct CDR3 sequences in the sample; roughly a fifth occur only once, and about 13% lies in the top ten. Indicated time point: persistent/refractory GD, antithyroid drugs over 5 years with positive TRAb. Isolated PBMC RNA provided the starting material for the TCR library. The source material was peripheral blood mononuclear cells (PBMCs), sampled when the disease was refractory, from a patient treated with antithyroid drugs. The receptors derive from a female donor with Graves disease.

This chain links TRBV7-2 with TRBJ1-2; no clear D. The germline V and J ends were trimmed by 8 bases and 8 bases, with 12 bases remaining between them. Germline V lookup: CDR1 SGHTA, CDR2 FQGNSA. This CDR3 comprises 11 residues. This chain's CDR3 is CASALMGGYTF. The CDR3 nucleotides read TGTGCCAGCGCGCTAATGGGAGGCTACACCTTC.

This clonotype was recorded at least ten times. This chain links TRBV28 with TRBJ1-2; maybe TRBD1 (5 bases). Looked up from germline, CDR1 is MDHEN and CDR2 is SYDVKM. This CDR3 has 13 amino acids. Trimming pared 4 bases from V and 8 bases from J, leaving 14 bases between. The CDR3 reads CASSSEDRDGYTF. The CDR3 nucleotides are TGTGCCAGCAGTTCCGAAGATCGGGACGGCTACACCTTC.

Of note for this clonotype: Just one base apart from a much larger clone, this may be a read error. The CDR3 region has the DNA TGTGCCAGCGGCTTAAGGGAACGAGAGACCCAGTACTTC. This gives the protein CASGLRERETQYF. The chain has TRBV7-3 and TRBJ2-5; D unresolved. CDR3 length equals 13 residues. Germline V CDR1 and CDR2: SGHTA, FQGTGA.

This clonotype was seen only a few times. The CDR3 DNA follows: TGCAGTGCTAGTTCGTACACTGAAGCTTTCTTT. It yields the protein CSASSYTEAFF. J is TRBJ1-1 and V is TRBV20-1, with unresolved D. Germline CDR1 is DFQATT and CDR2 is SNEGSKA (reference sequence). The V and J ends lost 3 bases and 3 bases respectively, with 5 bases between them. The CDR3 sequence is 11 residues long.

This clonotype was counted at least ten times. V gene TRBV27 combines with J gene TRBJ1-5; D call uncertain. Germline lookup yields CDR1 MNHEY and CDR2 SMNVEV (reference sequence). V was cut by 6 bases and J by 1 base, with 13 bases left in between. The CDR3 sequence is 15 residues long. This CDR3 reads CASSWHSKSNQPQHF. CDR3 DNA sequence: TGTGCCAGCAGCTGGCACAGTAAGAGCAATCAGCCCCAGCATTTT.

The chain recombines TRBV20-1 with TRBJ2-7; 9 nucleotides align to TRBD1. The CDR3 loop spans 13 amino acids. Germline V gene data show CDR1 as DFQATT and CDR2 as SNEGSKA (reference sequence). V shed 0 bases and J 6 bases; nucleotides not matched to a gene: 3. This CDR3 is CSARDGTGPEQYF. CDR3 nucleotide sequence: TGCAGTGCTAGAGATGGGACAGGGCCCGAGCAGTACTTC.

This sequence joins TRBV2 and TRBJ2-5; TRBD1 matches at 7 bases. The assigned J gene may be wrong: the sequence end matches TRBJ2-1 better. This CDR3 is built from 15 residues. CDR1 is SNHLY, CDR2 FYNNEI, per germline. CDR3 sequence (DNA): TGTGCCAGCAGACCCTTTAAGGGGGCCCACAATGAGCAGTTCTTC. This sequence encodes CASRPFKGAHNEQFF.

This clonotype was found a few times. A much more abundant neighbour one base away suggests this may be a read error. The CDR3 is CASRSGLADLYEQYF. For the CDR3, the DNA is TGTGCCAGCAGATCGGGACTAGCGGACCTATACGAGCAGTACTTC. The chain couples TRBV28 to TRBJ2-7, with 11 bases fitting TRBD2. V was clipped by 6 bases and J by 4 bases; unmatched bases: 8. This CDR3 is built from 15 residues. Germline V gives CDR1 MDHEN, CDR2 SYDVKM.

The table lists this clonotype with many counts. V is TRBV3-1 and J is TRBJ2-7, with D unresolved. The CDR3 runs to 14 residues. Per germline, CDR1 LGHDT and CDR2 YNNKEL (reference sequence). V lost 4 bases, J lost 6 bases, and 16 bases lay in between. CDR3 region: CASSPQVAPGEQYF. The DNA of the CDR3 is TGTGCCAGCAGCCCCCAGGTCGCTCCGGGCGAGCAGTACTTC.

At least ten counts were recorded for this clonotype. The rearrangement uses TRBV6-1 and TRBJ2-7; 9 bases fit TRBD1. The CDR3 spans 15 residues. Unmatched junction bases numbered 7, after V lost 7 bases and J lost 0 bases. Per the germline V gene, CDR1 is MNHNS and CDR2 is SASEGT. The CDR3: CASTKQGALSYEQYF. The CDR3 region has the DNA TGTGCCAGCACCAAACAGGGGGCCCTCTCCTACGAGCAGTACTTC.

This clonotype was recorded at least ten times. The rearrangement uses TRBV12-3 or TRBV12-4 and TRBJ1-3, with 7 positions matching TRBD1. Trimming took 5 bases from V and 2 from J; bases not matched to a gene: 0. The CDR3 is made up of 13 amino acids. CDR3: CASSQGAGNTIYF. The CDR3 DNA sequence: TGTGCCAGCAGTCAGGGGGCTGGAAACACCATATATTTT.

This chain connects TRBV28 to TRBJ2-7; D is ambiguous. Germline lookup yields CDR1 MDHEN and CDR2 SYDVKM. The CDR3 spans 15 residues. The V end lost 4 bases, the J end lost 2 bases, and 15 bases lay between the germline ends. The DNA for the CDR3 is TGTGCCAGCAGTTCGAGTGACTCGATAACCTACGAGCAGTACTTC. It is translated as CASSSSDSITYEQYF.